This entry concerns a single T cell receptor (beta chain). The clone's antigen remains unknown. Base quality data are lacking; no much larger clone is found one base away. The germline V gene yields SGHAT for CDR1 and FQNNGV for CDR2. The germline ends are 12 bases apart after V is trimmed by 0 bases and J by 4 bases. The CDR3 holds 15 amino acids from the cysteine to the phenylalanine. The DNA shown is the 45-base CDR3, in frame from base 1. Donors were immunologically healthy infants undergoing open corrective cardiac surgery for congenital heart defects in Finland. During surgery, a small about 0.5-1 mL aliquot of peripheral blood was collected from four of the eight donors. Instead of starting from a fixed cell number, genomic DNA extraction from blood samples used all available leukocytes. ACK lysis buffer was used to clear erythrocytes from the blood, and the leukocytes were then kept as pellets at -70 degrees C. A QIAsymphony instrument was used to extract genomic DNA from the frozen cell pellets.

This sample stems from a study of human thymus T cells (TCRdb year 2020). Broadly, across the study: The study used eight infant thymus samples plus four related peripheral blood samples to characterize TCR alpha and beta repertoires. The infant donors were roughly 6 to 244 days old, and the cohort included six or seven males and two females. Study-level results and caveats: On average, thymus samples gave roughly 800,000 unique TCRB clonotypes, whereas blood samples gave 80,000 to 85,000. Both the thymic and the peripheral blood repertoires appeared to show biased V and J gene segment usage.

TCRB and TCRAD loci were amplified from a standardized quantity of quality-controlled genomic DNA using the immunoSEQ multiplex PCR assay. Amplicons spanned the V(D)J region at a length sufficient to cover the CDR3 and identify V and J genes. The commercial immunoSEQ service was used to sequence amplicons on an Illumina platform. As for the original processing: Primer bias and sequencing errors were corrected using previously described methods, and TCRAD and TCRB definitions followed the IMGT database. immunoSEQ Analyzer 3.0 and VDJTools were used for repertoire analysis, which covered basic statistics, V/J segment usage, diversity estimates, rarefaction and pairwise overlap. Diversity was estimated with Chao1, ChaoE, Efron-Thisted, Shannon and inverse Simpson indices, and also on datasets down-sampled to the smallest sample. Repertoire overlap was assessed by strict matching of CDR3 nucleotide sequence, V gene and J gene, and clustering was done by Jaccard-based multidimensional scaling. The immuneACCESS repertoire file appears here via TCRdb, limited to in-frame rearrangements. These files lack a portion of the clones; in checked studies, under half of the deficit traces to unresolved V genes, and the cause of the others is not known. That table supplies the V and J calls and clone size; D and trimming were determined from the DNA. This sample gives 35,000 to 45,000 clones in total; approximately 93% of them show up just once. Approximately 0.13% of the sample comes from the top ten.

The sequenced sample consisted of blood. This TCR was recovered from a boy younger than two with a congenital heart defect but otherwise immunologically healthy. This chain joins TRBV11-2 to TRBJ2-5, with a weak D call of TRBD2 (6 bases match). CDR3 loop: CASSLEAPGVETQYF. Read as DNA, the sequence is TGTGCCAGCAGCTTAGAGGCCCCGGGGGTAGAGACCCAGTACTTC.